This T cell receptor beta chain is from a study of blood T cell repertoires in COVID-19. Overall study: Nucleic acid was either cDNA or gDNA, and it came from T cells, B-cell-depleted T cells, or PBMCs.

Per the original methods: Scientists estimated how many nucleated cells there were by amplifying reference gene primers. The protocol was immunoSEQ multiplex PCR, while the TCRdb copy is restricted to in-frame clones and leaves out a portion. V and J calls and clone size are given by that table; D and trimming were obtained from the DNA. The sample shows about 280,000 clones, around 85% of them seen only once. Study members were between roughly 18 and 100 years old and lived in approximately 25 US regions. Participant-given clinical history determined each cohort assignment. Per germline, CDR1 MDHEN and CDR2 SYDVKM. The CDR3 spans 16 residues. The V and J ends lost 4 bases and 5 bases, in that order; junction bases with no gene match: 13.

The chain combines TRBV28 with TRBJ2-7; 8 nucleotides match TRBD1. The material sequenced was PBMCs or T cells enriched from blood (not recorded which). This receptor was identified in a woman aged 45-65 years who had recovered from COVID-19. CDR3 DNA: TGTGCCAGCAGTTCTCTCCGGGACAGGCCCCCCAACGAGCAGTACTTC. This translates into CASSSLRDRPPNEQYF.